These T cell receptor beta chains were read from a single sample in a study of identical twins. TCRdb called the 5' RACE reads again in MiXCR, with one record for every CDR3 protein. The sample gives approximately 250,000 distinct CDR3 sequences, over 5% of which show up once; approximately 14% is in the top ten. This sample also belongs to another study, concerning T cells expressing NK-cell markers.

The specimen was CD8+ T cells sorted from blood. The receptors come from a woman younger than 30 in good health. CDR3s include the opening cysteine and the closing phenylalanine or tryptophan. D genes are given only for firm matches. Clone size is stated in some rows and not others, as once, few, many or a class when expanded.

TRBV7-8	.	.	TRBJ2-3	CASSFPAGATDTQYF	TGTGCCAGCAGCTTCCCGGCAGGGGCCACAGATACGCAGTATTTT
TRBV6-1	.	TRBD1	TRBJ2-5	CASSRTGQGIIETQYF	TGTGCCAGCAGCCGAACCGGACAGGGGATAATAGAGACCCAGTACTTC
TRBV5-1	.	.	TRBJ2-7	CASSLQGGRGEQYF	TGCGCCAGCAGTTTGCAAGGGGGGCGAGGCGAGCAGTACTTC
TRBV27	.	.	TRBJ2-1	CASSFFIGNEQFF	TGTGCCAGCAGTTTTTTTATCGGGAATGAGCAGTTCTTC
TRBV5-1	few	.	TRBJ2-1	CASSLTEGRNEQFF	TGCGCCAGCAGCTTGACGGAGGGTAGAAATGAGCAGTTCTTC
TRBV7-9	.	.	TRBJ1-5	CASSPARYGNQPQHF	TGTGCCAGCAGCCCCGCGCGATATGGCAATCAGCCCCAGCATTTT
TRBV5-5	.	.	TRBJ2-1	CASTWGVDEQFF	TGTGCCAGCACCTGGGGGGTAGATGAGCAGTTCTTC
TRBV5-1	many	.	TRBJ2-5	CASSLGLETQYF	TGCGCCAGCAGCTTGGGTCTGGAGACCCAGTACTTC
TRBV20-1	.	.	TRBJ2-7	CSARVGGEQYF	TGCAGTGCTAGGGTGGGCGGGGAGCAGTACTTC
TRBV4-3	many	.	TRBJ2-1	CASSQAGIGEQFF	TGCGCCAGCAGCCAAGCAGGGATCGGTGAGCAGTTCTTC
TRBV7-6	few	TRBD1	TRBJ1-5	CASSLAGQGNQPQHF	TGTGCCAGCAGCTTAGCTGGACAGGGAAATCAGCCCCAGCATTTT
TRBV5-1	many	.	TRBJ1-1	CASTLQGSSTEAFF	TGCGCCAGCACATTACAGGGATCGAGCACTGAAGCTTTCTTT
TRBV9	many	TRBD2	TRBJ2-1	CASSVGLSGSYNEQFF	TGTGCCAGCAGCGTAGGTCTCAGCGGGAGCTACAATGAGCAGTTCTTC
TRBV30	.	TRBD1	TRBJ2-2	CARGGTGVGGELFF	TGTGCCCGAGGCGGGACAGGGGTTGGCGGGGAGCTGTTTTTT
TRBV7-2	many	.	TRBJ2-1	CASSLGLSPYNEQFF	TGTGCCAGCAGCTTAGGCCTTTCTCCTTACAATGAGCAGTTCTTC
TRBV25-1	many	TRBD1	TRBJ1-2	CASRDRDYGYTF	TGTGCCAGCAGGGACAGGGACTATGGCTACACCTTC
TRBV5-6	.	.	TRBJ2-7	CAISPGPDYEQYF	TGTGCCATCAGCCCCGGGCCCGACTACGAGCAGTACTTC
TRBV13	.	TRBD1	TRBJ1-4	CASSLGQGTTNEKLFF	TGTGCCAGCAGCTTGGGACAGGGCACAACTAATGAAAAACTGTTTTTT
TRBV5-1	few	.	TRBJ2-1	CASSLEAGSYNEQFF	TGCGCCAGCAGCTTGGAGGCGGGATCCTACAATGAGCAGTTCTTC
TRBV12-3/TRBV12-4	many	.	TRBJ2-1	CASSPGKYREQFF	TGTGCCAGCAGTCCCGGAAAGTACCGTGAGCAGTTCTTC
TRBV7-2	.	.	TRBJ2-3	CASSLPLRKYTDTQYF	TGTGCCAGCAGCTTACCGTTGCGGAAATACACAGATACGCAGTATTTT
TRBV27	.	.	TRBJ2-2	CASGDVVAGELFF	TGTGCCAGCGGGGACGTTGTGGCCGGGGAGCTGTTTTTT
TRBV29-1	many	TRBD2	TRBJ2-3	CSADAGDGGNSDTQYF	TGCAGCGCCGACGCGGGTGACGGGGGGAACTCAGATACGCAGTATTTT
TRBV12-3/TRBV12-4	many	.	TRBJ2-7	CASSLEGVEQYF	TGTGCCAGCAGTTTAGAAGGGGTTGAGCAGTACTTC
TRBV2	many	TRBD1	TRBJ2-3	CATDRDRVADTQYF	TGTGCCACCGACCGGGACAGGGTTGCGGATACGCAGTATTTT
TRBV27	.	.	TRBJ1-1	CASSTPKGRRTEAFF	TGTGCCAGCAGTACCCCGAAGGGGAGGAGGACTGAAGCTTTCTTT
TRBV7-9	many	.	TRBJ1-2	CASSLVRQDGYTF	TGTGCCAGCAGCTTAGTTCGGCAGGACGGCTACACCTTC
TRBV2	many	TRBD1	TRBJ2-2	CARKGTGNGELFF	TGTGCCAGGAAGGGGACAGGGAATGGGGAGCTGTTTTTT
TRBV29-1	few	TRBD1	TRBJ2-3	CSSETTGPMTQYF	TGCAGCTCAGAGACGACAGGGCCTATGACGCAGTATTTT
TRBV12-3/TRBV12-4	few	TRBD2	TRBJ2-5	CASSLNGGARETQYF	TGTGCCAGCAGTTTAAACGGGGGGGCCCGGGAGACCCAGTACTTC
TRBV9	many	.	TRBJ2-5	CASSGNGDQETQYF	TGTGCCAGCAGCGGAAACGGAGACCAAGAGACCCAGTACTTC
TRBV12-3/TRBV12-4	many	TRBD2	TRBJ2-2	CASRSPSGSTTELFF	TGTGCCAGCAGGTCTCCTAGCGGGAGCACTACGGAGCTGTTTTTT
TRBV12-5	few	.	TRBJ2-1	CASGLGWGQPPGGNEQFF	TGTGCTAGTGGTTTAGGCTGGGGGCAACCCCCGGGGGGCAATGAGCAGTTCTTC
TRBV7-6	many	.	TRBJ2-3	CASSLGAEEADTQYF	TGTGCCAGCAGCTTAGGGGCAGAGGAGGCAGATACGCAGTATTTT
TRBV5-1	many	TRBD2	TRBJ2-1	CASSAGGDSNEQFF	TGCGCCAGCAGCGCGGGAGGGGACAGCAATGAGCAGTTCTTC
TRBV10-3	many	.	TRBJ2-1	CAISESGGNEQFF	TGTGCCATCAGTGAGTCCGGGGGCAATGAGCAGTTCTTC
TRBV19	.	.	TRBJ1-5	CASRDLDSNQPQHF	TGTGCCAGTAGGGACTTAGATAGCAATCAGCCCCAGCATTTT
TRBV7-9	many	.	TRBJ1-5	CASSLEGRSANQPQHF	TGTGCCAGCAGCTTAGAGGGGCGGTCCGCCAATCAGCCCCAGCATTTT
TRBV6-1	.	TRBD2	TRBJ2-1	CASSEEETSGYYEQFF	TGTGCCAGCAGTGAAGAGGAGACTAGCGGTTATTATGAGCAGTTCTTC
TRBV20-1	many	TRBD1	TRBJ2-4	CSARASTGAGNIQYF	TGCAGTGCTAGAGCATCGACAGGGGCGGGGAACATTCAGTACTTC
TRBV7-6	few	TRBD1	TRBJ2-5	CASSLGQTGGFRETQYF	TGTGCCAGCAGCCTCGGACAGACAGGGGGCTTTAGGGAGACCCAGTACTTC
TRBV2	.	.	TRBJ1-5	CASSNLLGGQPQHF	TGTGCCAGCAGCAACTTACTCGGGGGACAGCCCCAGCATTTT
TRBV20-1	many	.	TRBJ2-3	CSARIRGADTQYF	TGCAGTGCTAGAATACGAGGAGCAGATACGCAGTATTTT
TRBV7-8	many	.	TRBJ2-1	CASSLLRSSYNEQFF	TGTGCCAGCAGCTTACTTCGGAGCTCCTACAATGAGCAGTTCTTC
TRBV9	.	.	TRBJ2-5	CASSGGSPQVETQYF	TGTGCCAGCAGCGGAGGGAGTCCCCAGGTGGAGACCCAGTACTTC
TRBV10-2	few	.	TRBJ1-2	CATFQGSGLSGSYGYTF	TGCGCCACCTTCCAGGGCTCCGGGCTATCGGGGAGCTATGGCTACACCTTC
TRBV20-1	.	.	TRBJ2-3	CSAPRGGTDTQYF	TGCAGTGCCCCAAGAGGGGGGACAGATACGCAGTATTTT
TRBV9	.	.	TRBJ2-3	CASSVRRDGGDTDTQYF	TGTGCCAGCAGCGTACGCCGGGACGGTGGGGATACAGATACGCAGTATTTT
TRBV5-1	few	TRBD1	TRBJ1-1	CASRHRGTEAFF	TGCGCCAGCAGGCACAGGGGCACTGAAGCTTTCTTT
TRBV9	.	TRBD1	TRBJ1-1	CASSVAEMVDRGNTEAFF	TGTGCCAGCAGCGTAGCTGAGATGGTGGACAGGGGGAACACTGAAGCTTTCTTT
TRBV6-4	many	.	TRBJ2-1	CASSDSPSEYNEQFF	TGTGCCAGCAGTGATTCGCCTAGCGAGTACAATGAGCAGTTCTTC